The text below deals with one T cell receptor (beta chain). This entry belongs to a study of blood T cell repertoires in COVID-19. CDR1 is SGHVS and CDR2 is FQNEAQ in the germline V gene. The CDR3 covers 14 residues. Deletions cut 1 base from V and 0 bases from J, with 6 bases between. This table comes from immunoSEQ multiplex PCR, and its TCRdb copy is limited to in-frame clones, with some not included. This table holds 300,000 to 400,000 clones, around 85% found once. The TCR originated in a woman aged 40 to 49 with acute COVID-19. The material sequenced was PBMCs or T cells enriched from blood (not recorded which). J is TRBJ1-1 and V is TRBV7-8; D uncertain. CDR3 coding DNA: TGTGCCAGCAGCTTAGTAGCTATGAACACTGAAGCTTTCTTT. This codes for CASSLVAMNTEAFF.